This T cell receptor beta chain was sequenced in a study of naive and memory T cell subsets. Broader study findings: In naive cells, over 85% of TCR sequences were seen only once. Possibly reflecting memory cells re-expressing CD45RA, a few larger clonotypes occurred in naive repertoires, especially CD8.

This clonotype was observed many times. Its antigen is unidentified. Germline loops: CDR1 SGHRS, CDR2 YFSETQ. V lost 4 bases and J 1 base, leaving 15 bases between the germline ends. The CDR3 runs to 15 residues. Both TRBC1 and TRBC2 were covered by a beta constant-region primer of two equimolar oligonucleotides. The ligated cDNA underwent four PCR rounds using SP2 and nested alpha and beta constant-region primers. Ligation attached a single-stranded oligonucleotide with a 12-nucleotide UMI and the SP2 primer to the cDNA 3' end. TCRdb independently ran MiXCR on the UMI-ligation and nested PCR reads; one entry per CDR3 protein. The data hold about 90,000 distinct CDR3 sequences, with approximately 10% observed a single time. Cells stained for CD3, CD4, CD8, CD45RA, CD27 and viability were sorted into four CD45RA/CD27 subsets.

The clonotype comes from a human donor in good health. The chain recombines TRBV5-1 with TRBJ2-7; either TRBD1 or TRBD2 may supply D (5 bases each). Sequenced material: naive CD4+ T cells from blood. As DNA, the CDR3 is TGCGCCAGCAGCGCTGGGACCGCAAGATCCTACGAGCAGTACTTC. Translated: CASSAGTARSYEQYF.